This T cell receptor (beta chain) was captured in a study of blood T cell repertoires in COVID-19. For the study at large: COVID-19 samples from acute and convalescent phases originated in the United States, Italy and Spain. PBMCs, B-cell-depleted T cells, or T cells provided the cDNA or gDNA that made up the material.

The authors' processing: The authors estimated nucleated cell counts from reference gene primer amplification. Measured with immunoSEQ multiplex PCR; TCRdb has only the in-frame clones, and not every one. The D gene and trimming were derived from the DNA, and the V and J assignments and clone size from that table. This repertoire shows a few hundred thousand clones, 87% found once; its top ten account for 3% to 3.5%. The sample was peripheral blood. This TCR derives from a man younger than 30 with active or convalescent COVID-19.

CDR3 in amino acids: CASSVDPGFDQPQHF. CDR3 sequence (DNA): TGTGCCAGCAGCGTAGACCCAGGGTTCGATCAGCCCCAGCATTTT. The chain has TRBV9 and TRBJ1-5; TRBD1 might be the D (5 bases). The germline V gene has CDR1 SGDLS and CDR2 YYNGEE. The V end lost 0 bases, the J end lost 5 bases, and 12 bases lay between the germline ends. This CDR3 is 15 amino acids long.